This entry describes one TCR beta chain. These data belong to a study of Tregs in tolerant kidney transplant recipients. The CDR3 totals 12 residues. V shed 5 bases and J 9 bases; nucleotides not matched to a gene: 4. The germline CDR1 and CDR2 sequences are SNHLY and FYNNEI. Clones were sequenced by immunoSEQ multiplex PCR, and TCRdb holds only the in-frame ones, with some missing. Among about 94,000 clones listed, roughly 93% were seen once. The chain recombines TRBV2 with TRBJ2-1; TRBD1 aligns across 7 bases. This specimen consisted of CD4+ T cells from blood, obtained before the transplant. This TCR was sampled from a human donor who received a combined kidney and bone marrow transplant. The CDR3 DNA is TGTGCCAGCAGTTCGGGGACAGTTGAGCAGTTCTTC. It specifies CASSSGTVEQFF.